The rows below give T cell receptor beta chains drawn from one sample of a study of control samples from healthy donors and cancer patients. Libraries were prepared by immunoSEQ multiplex PCR; TCRdb keeps only in-frame clonotypes and omits some of them. The profile shows 90,000 or so clones, roughly 83% of them singletons. The sample consisted of PBMCs. The source of these receptors is a man between 65 and 85 years old with lung cancer. Both conserved end residues are part of each CDR3. The order of the fields is V gene, D gene, clone size, J gene, CDR3 protein, CDR3 DNA. The D gene is left open where the match is weak. The size entry is marked missing in some rows and otherwise reads once, few, many or a size class.

>TRBV2|-|-|TRBJ1-5
CASSTDGNQPQHF
TGTGCCAGCAGTACCGACGGGAATCAGCCCCAGCATTTT
>TRBV9|-|few|TRBJ1-2
CASSEEQGWGGYTF
TGTGCCAGCAGTGAGGAACAGGGTTGGGGTGGCTACACCTTC
>TRBV6-5|-|-|TRBJ2-7
CASSLQYGGGASEQYF
TGTGCCAGCAGTTTACAATACGGAGGGGGAGCGAGTGAGCAGTACTTC
>TRBV5-4|-|once|TRBJ2-2
CASSGPGELFF
TGTGCCAGTTCGGGCCCCGGGGAGCTGTTTTTT
>TRBV5-1|-|-|TRBJ2-2
CASSLRTAGELFF
TGCGCCAGCAGCCTAAGGACAGCCGGGGAGCTGTTTTTT
>TRBV10-2|-|many|TRBJ1-2
CASSESGGTYGYTF
TGCGCCAGCAGTGAGTCTGGGGGGACCTATGGCTACACCTTC
>TRBV7-9|TRBD1|-|TRBJ1-6
CASSSTGSSSPLHF
TGTGCCAGCAGCTCGACAGGGAGTAGTTCACCCCTCCACTTT
>TRBV18|-|-|TRBJ2-2
CASSSGQRNTGELFF
TGTGCCAGCTCTTCGGGACAACGGAACACCGGGGAGCTGTTTTTT
>TRBV6-5|-|-|TRBJ2-2
CASSYSGGHNTGELFF
TGTGCCAGCAGTTACTCGGGGGGACATAACACCGGGGAGCTGTTTTTT
>TRBV11-2|-|-|TRBJ1-1
CASSESQLNTEAFF
TGTGCCAGCAGCGAGTCCCAGCTGAACACTGAAGCTTTCTTT
>TRBV11-2|TRBD2|once|TRBJ2-7
CASSFWRGASYEQYF
TGTGCCAGCAGCTTTTGGCGGGGGGCTTCCTACGAGCAGTACTTC
>TRBV27|-|-|TRBJ2-4
CASPGLGPLAKNIQYF
TGTGCCAGTCCCGGACTGGGCCCCCTAGCCAAAAACATTCAGTACTTC
>TRBV9|TRBD2|few|TRBJ2-2
CASSVALGQGGPYTGELFF
TGTGCCAGCAGCGTAGCCCTGGGTCAGGGAGGGCCCTACACCGGGGAGCTGTTTTTT
>TRBV19|-|-|TRBJ1-4
CASRTSAGGEKLFF
TGTGCCAGTCGAACATCAGCAGGTGGGGAAAAACTGTTTTTT
>TRBV11-2|-|-|TRBJ1-5
CASSLDTGLGQPQHF
TGTGCCAGCAGCTTAGATACGGGGCTGGGTCAGCCCCAGCATTTT
>TRBV18|-|-|TRBJ2-1
CASSPGFNPSEFF
TGTGCCAGCTCACCAGGGTTCAACCCCTCGGAGTTCTTC
>TRBV5-1|-|-|TRBJ1-4
CASSGLPHRDELFF
TGCGCCAGCAGCGGATTGCCTCACAGGGATGAACTGTTTTTT